The source of this T cell receptor (beta chain) is a study of T cell repertoires in cytomegalovirus infection. The overall study: Recently identified HLA-C-restricted CMV epitopes were used, and well-studied HLA-B-restricted CMV epitopes were used as well. TCR beta signatures that were public indicated CMV infection and matching HLA type. Findings and limits, study-wide: The response measured ex vivo was dominated by TCR beta clonotypes (HLA-C-restricted and CMV-specific).

TCRdb processed the reads anew with MiXCR; each CDR3 protein has one entry. The repertoire holds around 540,000 distinct CDR3 sequences, with roughly 34% as singletons. A note on this clonotype: Its target is not known.

The CDR3 covers 14 residues. The germline V and J ends were trimmed by 10 bases and 2 bases, with 15 bases remaining between them. This receptor was identified in a human donor in good health (CMV status not recorded). Some clones in this sample may be carry-over from other donors' samples. The V call is TRBV12-3 or TRBV12-4, the J call TRBJ1-5; D possibly corresponds to TRBD1 (6 bases). The source was cultured PBMCs, collected from culture after CMV antigen stimulation. The CDR3 loop is CATTQGNGNQPQHF. The CDR3 nucleotides are TGTGCCACAACCCAGGGGAATGGCAATCAGCCCCAGCATTTT.